Given below is one T cell receptor (beta chain) in context. Germline CDR1 reads SNHLY; CDR2 reads FYNNEI. The V end was cut by 3 bases, the J end by 3 bases, with 11 bases between. The CDR3 consists of 14 residues. The sample originates from a study of blood T cell repertoires in COVID-19. Authors' processing steps: Amplification from reference gene primers served as the basis for estimated nucleated cell counts. Sequenced by immunoSEQ multiplex PCR; TCRdb stores in-frame clones only, minus some. V and J calls and clone size follow that table, whereas D and trimming were derived from the DNA. The sample consists of 210,000 or so clones, 84% of them appearing once.

The TCR sequence derives from an elderly woman with COVID-19, enrolled during active disease. Sequencing was performed on peripheral blood. J is TRBJ1-1 and V is TRBV2; D ambiguous. The CDR3 sequence: CASSDGAGDTEAFF. The CDR3 DNA follows: TGTGCCAGCAGTGACGGAGCTGGTGACACTGAAGCTTTCTTT.